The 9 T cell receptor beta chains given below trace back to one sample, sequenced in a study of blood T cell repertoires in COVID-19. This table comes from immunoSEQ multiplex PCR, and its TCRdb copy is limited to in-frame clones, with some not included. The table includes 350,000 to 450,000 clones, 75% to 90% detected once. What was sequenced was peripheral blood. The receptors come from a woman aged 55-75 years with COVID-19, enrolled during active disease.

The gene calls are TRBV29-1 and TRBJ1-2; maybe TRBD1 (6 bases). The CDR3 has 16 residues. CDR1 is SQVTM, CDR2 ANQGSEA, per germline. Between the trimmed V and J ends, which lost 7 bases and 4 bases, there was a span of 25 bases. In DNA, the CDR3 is TGCAGCGGGCATTCCTTTTCCGGGACACACCTCTATGGCTACACCTTC. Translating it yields CSGHSFSGTHLYGYTF.

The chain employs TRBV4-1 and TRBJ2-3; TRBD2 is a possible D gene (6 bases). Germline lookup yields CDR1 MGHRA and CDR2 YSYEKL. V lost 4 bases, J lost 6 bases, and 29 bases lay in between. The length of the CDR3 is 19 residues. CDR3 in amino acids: CASSRPSFPSVGPVDTQYF. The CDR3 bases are TGCGCCAGCAGCCGGCCGAGTTTCCCTAGCGTAGGACCGGTGGATACGCAGTATTTT.

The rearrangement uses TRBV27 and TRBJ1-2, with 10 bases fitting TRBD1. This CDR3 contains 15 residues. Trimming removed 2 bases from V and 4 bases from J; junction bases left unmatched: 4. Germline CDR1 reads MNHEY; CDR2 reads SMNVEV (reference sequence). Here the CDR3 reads CASSLARTGGYGYTF. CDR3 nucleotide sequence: TGTGCCAGCAGTTTAGCACGGACAGGGGGCTATGGCTACACCTTC.

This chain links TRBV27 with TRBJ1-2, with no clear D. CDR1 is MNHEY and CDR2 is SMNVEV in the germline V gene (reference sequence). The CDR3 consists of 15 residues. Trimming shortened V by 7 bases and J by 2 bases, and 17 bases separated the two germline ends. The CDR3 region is CASTLNPGLNYGYTF. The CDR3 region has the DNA TGTGCCAGCACCTTGAACCCCGGACTGAACTATGGCTACACCTTC.

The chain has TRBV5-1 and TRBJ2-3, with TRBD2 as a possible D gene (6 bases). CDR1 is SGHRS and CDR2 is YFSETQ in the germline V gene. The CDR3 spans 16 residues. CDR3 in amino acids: CVSVPMGGDGTDTQYF. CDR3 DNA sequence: TGCGTCAGTGTACCTATGGGCGGGGACGGCACAGATACGCAGTATTTT. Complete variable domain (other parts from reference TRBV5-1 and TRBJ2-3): KAGVTQTPRYLIKTRGQQVTLSCSPISGHRSVSWYQQTPGQGLQFLFEYFSETQRNKGNFPGRFSGRQFSNSRSEMNVSTLELGDSALYLCVSVPMGGDGTDTQYFGPGTRLTVL.

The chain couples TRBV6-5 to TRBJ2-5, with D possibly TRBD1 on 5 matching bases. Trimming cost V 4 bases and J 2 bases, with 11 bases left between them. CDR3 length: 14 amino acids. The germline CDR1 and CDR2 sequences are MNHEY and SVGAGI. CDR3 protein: CASSFSGPQETQYF. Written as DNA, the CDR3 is TGTGCCAGCAGTTTTTCAGGGCCTCAAGAGACCCAGTACTTC.

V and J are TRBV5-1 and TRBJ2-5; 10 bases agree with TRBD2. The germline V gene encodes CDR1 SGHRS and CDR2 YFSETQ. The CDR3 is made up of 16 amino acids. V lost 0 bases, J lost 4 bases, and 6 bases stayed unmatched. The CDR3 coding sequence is TGCGCCAGCAGCTTGGCCCTAGCGGGGGAAGCAGAGACCCAGTACTTC. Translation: CASSLALAGEAETQYF.

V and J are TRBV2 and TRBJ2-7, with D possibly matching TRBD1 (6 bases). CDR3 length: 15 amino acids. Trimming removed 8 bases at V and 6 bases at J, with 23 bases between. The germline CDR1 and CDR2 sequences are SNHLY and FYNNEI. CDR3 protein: CASGAGTIIGGEQYF. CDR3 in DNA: TGTGCCAGCGGAGCCGGGACAATAATTGGCGGCGAGCAGTACTTC. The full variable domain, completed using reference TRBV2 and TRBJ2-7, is EPEVTQTPSHQVTQMGQEVILRCVPISNHLYFYWYRQILGQKVEFLVSFYNNEISEKSEIFDDQFSVERPDGSNFTLKIRSTKLEDSAMYFCASGAGTIIGGEQYFGPGTRLTVT.

The CDR3 spells CASSFNGGRELFF. CDR3 nucleotides: TGTGCCAGCAGCTTTAACGGGGGTCGGGAGCTGTTTTTT. This chain joins TRBV7-3 and TRBJ2-2; weak D call: TRBD2 (6 bases). Trimming removed 3 bases at V and 9 bases at J, with 11 bases between. Germline CDR1 SGHTA, CDR2 FQGTGA. CDR3 length: 13 amino acids.